This passage covers 21 T cell receptor beta chains from one sample sequenced in a study of OX40 agonist ivuxolimab in advanced cancers. The protocol was immunoSEQ multiplex PCR, while the TCRdb copy is restricted to in-frame clones and leaves out a portion. Of approximately 21,000 clones in the sample, 75% to 85% were seen once. The specimen comprised CD4+ or CD8+ T cells sorted from blood, sampled in a trial of the OX40 agonist ivuxolimab. The receptors come from an adult with an advanced solid tumor such as melanoma, head and neck, liver or kidney cancer.

Only one count was recorded for this clone. The chain has TRBV7-9 and TRBJ2-7; 8 bases map to TRBD2. CDR3 length: 16 amino acids. After removal of 5 bases from V and 1 base from J, the junction contained 10 bases not matched to a gene. CDR1 is SEHNR, CDR2 FQNEAQ, per germline (reference sequence). The CDR3 DNA reads as TGTGCCAGCAGCCCTCCGGGACTAGGACTTTCCTACGAGCAGTACTTC. Its translation: CASSPPGLGLSYEQYF.

The chain employs TRBV19 and TRBJ2-7, with D tentatively TRBD2 (5 bases). V lost 1 base and J 1 base, leaving 5 bases between the germline ends. The CDR3 contains 13 residues. CDR1 and CDR2 from the germline V gene are LNHDA and SQIVND (reference sequence). The CDR3 reads CASSIGTSYEQYF. The CDR3 coding sequence is TGTGCCAGTAGTATAGGGACTTCCTACGAGCAGTACTTC.

The chain couples TRBV27 to TRBJ2-1, with no clear D. V was trimmed by 5 bases and J by 16 bases, leaving 18 bases between them. CDR3 length equals 12 residues. CDR1 is MNHEY, CDR2 SMNVEV, per germline (reference sequence). CDR3 loop: CASSPLDGERFF. The DNA for the CDR3 is TGTGCCAGCAGTCCCCTAGACGGCGAACGATTCTTC.

The chain employs TRBV6-4 and TRBJ1-1; D is uncertain. Trimming removed 5 bases from V and 1 base from J, with 8 bases in between. The CDR3 is 13 amino acids. Germline V CDR1 and CDR2: MRHNA, SNTAGT. The CDR3 is CASSRTENTEAFF. In nucleotides, the CDR3 is TGTGCCAGCAGTCGAACAGAGAACACTGAAGCTTTCTTT.

This rearrangement joins TRBV7-9 to TRBJ1-1; D not certain. The V gene's germline CDR1 is SEHNR and CDR2 FQNEAQ (reference sequence). The V end was cut by 3 bases, the J end by 1 base, with 15 bases between. This CDR3 is built from 16 residues. Here the CDR3 DNA reads TGTGCCAGCAGCTTTGCAAGTGGAGGGCCGAACACTGAAGCTTTCTTT. Residues: CASSFASGGPNTEAFF.

In its sample, this clone ranks as medium-sized (0.01 to 0.1%). This chain links TRBV27 with TRBJ2-7, with 9 bases that match TRBD2. Germline CDR1 MNHEY, CDR2 SMNVEV (reference sequence). The V and J ends lost 3 bases and 0 bases, in that order; junction bases with no gene match: 3. This CDR3 is built from 15 residues. The CDR3 bases are TGTGCCAGCAGTTTGAGCGGGAGGTTCTCCTACGAGCAGTACTTC. This encodes CASSLSGRFSYEQYF.

This rearrangement joins TRBV5-4 to TRBJ2-7, with D perhaps TRBD2 (5 bases). Germline V gene lookup returns CDR1 SGHNT and CDR2 YYREEE (reference sequence). CDR3 length: 15 residues. V was clipped by 1 base and J by 0 bases, with 11 bases between them. CDR3 bases: TGTGCCAGCAGCTTGTTGCGGGTATCCTCCTACGAGCAGTACTTC. As protein: CASSLLRVSSYEQYF.

The CDR3 loop is CAWKTGAKNIQYF. The DNA for the CDR3 is TGTGCCTGGAAAACTGGAGCCAAAAACATTCAGTACTTC. This chain uses TRBV30 with TRBJ2-4; D unresolved. Germline V CDR1 and CDR2: GTSNPN, SVGIG (reference sequence). The CDR3 totals 13 residues. With 4 bases removed from V and 0 bases from J, the gap between germline ends came to 7 bases. Full variable domain (outside the CDR3, taken from reference TRBV30 and TRBJ2-4): SQTIHQWPATLVQPVGSPLSLECTVEGTSNPNLYWYRQAAGRGLQLLFYSVGIGQISSEVPQNLSASRPQDRQFILSSKKLLLSDSGFYLCAWKTGAKNIQYFGAGTRLSVL.

In its sample, this clone was seen once. CDR3 DNA: TGTGCCAGCAGCTTAGGACTAGCGGGAGGTTCAAACACAGATACGCAGTATTTT. Amino acid sequence: CASSLGLAGGSNTDTQYF. The chain has TRBV13 and TRBJ2-3, with 12 nucleotides matching TRBD2. The CDR3 is 18 residues long. Germline V gene sequence: CDR1 PRHDT, CDR2 FYEKMQ (reference sequence). J gave up 2 bases and V 0 bases, and 6 bases lay outside the gene matches. Looking up the rest from reference TRBV13 and TRBJ2-3 gives the full variable domain: AAGVIQSPRHLIKEKRETATLKCYPIPRHDTVYWYQQGPGQDPQFLISFYEKMQSDKGSIPDRFSAQQFSDYHSELNMSSLELGDSALYFCASSLGLAGGSNTDTQYFGPGTRLTVL.

The chain has TRBV2 and TRBJ2-5; 15 bases fit TRBD2. V lost 6 bases and J lost 7; bases outside the gene matches: 6. This CDR3 has 15 amino acids. Germline CDR1 is SNHLY and CDR2 is FYNNEI. The CDR3, as DNA: TGTGCCAGCAGCGCCGGACTAGCGGGAGGGGGGACCCAGTACTTC. This gives the protein CASSAGLAGGGTQYF.

This sequence joins TRBV27 and TRBJ2-1, with 13 bases identical to TRBD2. V was clipped by 5 bases and J by 4 bases; unmatched bases: 17. The CDR3 runs to 20 residues. Germline assignment: CDR1 MNHEY and CDR2 SMNVEV (reference sequence). For the CDR3, the DNA is TGTGCCAGCAGTCCACTGAGAGGAGGTACTAGCGGGAGGGATTACAATGAGCAGTTCTTC. It specifies CASSPLRGGTSGRDYNEQFF.

The V gene is TRBV4-1, the J gene TRBJ2-7, with D unresolved. The CDR3 is 14 residues long. Between the trimmed V and J ends, which lost 4 bases and 1 base, there was a span of 11 bases. Germline V gene sequence: CDR1 MGHRA, CDR2 YSYEKL. CDR3 DNA: TGCGCCAGCAGCCTCCTTGAATCGTCCTACGAGCAGTACTTC. This sequence encodes CASSLLESSYEQYF.

A single count supports this clone. J is TRBJ2-1 and V is TRBV30; D perhaps matches TRBD2 (5 bases). V dropped 0 bases and J dropped 4 bases, with 19 bases sitting between them. Germline CDR1 is GTSNPN and CDR2 is SVGIG (reference sequence). This CDR3 comprises 17 residues. The CDR3 loop reads CAWSVPPRLDSYNEQFF. CDR3 bases: TGTGCCTGGAGTGTACCCCCTCGCTTGGACTCGTACAATGAGCAGTTCTTC.

V and J are TRBV6-5 and TRBJ2-7, with TRBD1 matching 8 bases. Per germline, CDR1 MNHEY and CDR2 SVGAGI. The CDR3 runs to 15 residues. V lost 3 bases to trimming and J lost 1 base; unmatched junction nucleotides: 5. CDR3: CASSYGQGASYEQYF. The CDR3 coding sequence is TGTGCCAGCAGTTATGGCCAGGGGGCTTCCTACGAGCAGTACTTC.

The rearrangement links TRBV30 to TRBJ2-2; weak D call: TRBD2 (5 bases). Germline CDR1 and CDR2: GTSNPN and SVGIG (reference sequence). This CDR3 spans 16 amino acids. Trimming cost V 4 bases and J 7 bases, with 22 bases left between them. This chain's CDR3 is CAWTAMGHLGSGELFF. The CDR3 region has the DNA TGTGCCTGGACCGCTATGGGCCACTTGGGGAGCGGGGAGCTGTTTTTT.

The DNA for the CDR3 is TGTGCCAGTAGTATATTAGAGGACAGCTCTGGAAACACCATATATTTT. It translates to CASSILEDSSGNTIYF. The gene calls are TRBV19 and TRBJ1-3; a weak D match, TRBD1 (6 bases). The CDR3 is 16 amino acids. V lost 2 bases, J lost 0 bases, and 11 bases lay in between. Germline V gene lookup returns CDR1 LNHDA and CDR2 SQIVND (reference sequence).

CDR3 DNA sequence: TGTGCCAGCAGGGACGGACTAGCGGACAATGAGCAGTTCTTC. This encodes CASRDGLADNEQFF. This chain links TRBV7-6 with TRBJ2-1, with 10 bases identical to TRBD2. Unmatched junction bases numbered 4, after V lost 6 bases and J lost 5 bases. The CDR3 loop spans 14 amino acids. Germline lookup yields CDR1 SGHVS and CDR2 FNYEAQ.

CDR3 DNA sequence: TGTGCCAGCAGGAAAGGACAGGGACCCAATGAGCAGTTCTTC. Translated, it gives CASRKGQGPNEQFF. The chain combines TRBV7-9 with TRBJ2-1; 8 nucleotides agree with TRBD1. Germline CDR1 and CDR2: SEHNR and FQNEAQ (reference sequence). The junction had 7 bases not matched to a gene; V was cut back by 6 bases and J by 6 bases. The CDR3 is 14 residues long.

The chain links TRBV4-2 to TRBJ1-1, with TRBD1 as a possible D gene (6 bases). The CDR3 is 14 amino acids. Trimming shortened V by 0 bases and J by 10 bases, and 15 bases separated the two germline ends. Germline loops: CDR1 LGHNA, CDR2 YNFKEQ. The chain's CDR3 is CASSQDDQGLGAFF. In DNA form, the CDR3 reads TGTGCCAGCAGCCAAGATGATCAGGGGCTTGGAGCTTTCTTT.

This clone has just a few counts. The chain's CDR3 is CACLTGATGELFF. Here the CDR3 DNA reads TGTGCCTGCCTAACAGGGGCCACCGGGGAGCTGTTTTTT. This sequence joins TRBV30 and TRBJ2-2, with TRBD1 matching 7 bases. This CDR3 region has 13 residues. V lost 6 bases, J lost 4 bases, and 5 bases stayed unmatched. Germline V CDR1 and CDR2: GTSNPN, SVGIG (reference sequence).

The V and J genes are TRBV4-2 and TRBJ1-1, with TRBD1 matching 8 bases. This CDR3 is 18 amino acids long. The V gene end was trimmed by 4 bases and the J gene end by 3 bases; junction bases not matched to a gene: 16. From germline, CDR1 is LGHNA and CDR2 YNFKEQ. CDR3 nucleotides: TGTGCCAGCAGCCCCCGACAGGGGTCTTCTTTTGGCGACACTGAAGCTTTCTTT. Its translation is CASSPRQGSSFGDTEAFF.